The 3 T cell receptor beta chains below were found in one sample sequenced in a study of CD8 T cells in ankylosing spondylitis. TCRdb fed the 5' RACE reads into MiXCR, producing one record per CDR3 protein. The sample includes around 340,000 distinct CDR3 sequences, 20% to 25% of them seen just once. The sequenced sample consisted of blood, either unsorted or a sorted T cell fraction (not recorded which). Receptors were obtained from a male donor with ankylosing spondylitis or in good health (not recorded which).

The rearrangement links TRBV7-6 to TRBJ2-7; D remains ambiguous. The CDR3 contains 14 residues. Germline V lookup: CDR1 SGHVS, CDR2 FNYEAQ. With 0 bases removed from V and 3 bases from J, the gap between germline ends came to 9 bases. CDR3 loop: CASSLAVTFYEQYF. CDR3 nucleotides: TGTGCCAGCAGCTTAGCAGTGACGTTCTACGAGCAGTACTTC.

The chain couples TRBV6-5 to TRBJ2-4, with 7 positions matching TRBD1. J lost 5 bases, V lost 4 bases, and 8 bases had no gene match. Germline V gene sequence: CDR1 MNHEY, CDR2 SVGAGI. The CDR3 spans 15 residues. DNA of the CDR3: TGTGCCAGCAGTTCTCCCGACAGGGCCCAAAACATTCAGTACTTC. Protein: CASSSPDRAQNIQYF.

This chain joins TRBV27 and TRBJ2-3; unclear D gene. The CDR3 sequence is 14 residues long. The ends were cut back, 3 bases at V and 5 bases at J, with 12 bases in the middle. Per the germline V gene, CDR1 is MNHEY and CDR2 is SMNVEV (reference sequence). The CDR3 spells CASSFPRSGDTQYF. As DNA, the CDR3 is TGTGCCAGCAGTTTCCCTAGGTCGGGAGATACGCAGTATTTT.